The next 29 T cell receptor beta chains were all read from a single sample in a study of a mutant IDH1 vaccine in newly diagnosed glioma. The time point was: week 23, last vaccination. Every single dose of the vaccine, 300 ug of mutant IDH1 20-mer peptide, came with topical imiquimod. Repertoires were generated with immunoSEQ multiplex PCR, while TCRdb's copy carries only in-frame clones and drops some. The table has roughly 30,000 clones, approximately 87% seen once. The antigens these receptors bind are not known. Sequenced material: PBMCs, taken from a glioma patient whose treatment included an IDH1 peptide vaccine. These TCRs come from a man between 35 and 55 years old with glioma.

The rearrangement links TRBV4-1 to TRBJ1-1; D unresolved. Trimming removed 1 base at V and 0 bases at J, with 15 bases between. The germline V gene has CDR1 MGHRA and CDR2 YSYEKL. CDR3 length: 17 residues. The CDR3 DNA reads as TGCGCCAGCAGCCAAGTCGACATGGGGTTGATGAACACTGAAGCTTTCTTT. Translating it yields CASSQVDMGLMNTEAFF.

V and J are TRBV10-3 and TRBJ1-3; 10 bases align to TRBD1. CDR3 size: 14 residues. Germline lookup yields CDR1 ENHRY and CDR2 SYGVKD. V dropped 10 bases and J dropped 4; count of bases not matched to a gene: 7. The CDR3 reads CATSGTGEGNTIYF. The CDR3 DNA reads TGTGCCACCTCCGGGACAGGGGAAGGAAACACCATATATTTT.

The J gene is TRBJ1-1, the V gene TRBV5-6; D call uncertain. CDR3 length: 13 amino acids. Trimming took 4 bases from V and 0 from J, leaving 7 bases between them. Germline V gene data show CDR1 as SGHDT and CDR2 as YYEEEE. The CDR3 DNA reads as TGTGCCAGCAGCGCAGACTTGAACACTGAAGCTTTCTTT. As protein: CASSADLNTEAFF.

The rearrangement links TRBV9 to TRBJ1-1, with 8 positions matching TRBD1. The J segment lost 1 base and the V segment lost 4 bases, leaving 6 bases of the junction unmatched. The CDR3 consists of 15 residues. CDR1 SGDLS and CDR2 YYNGEE come from the germline V gene. CDR3 sequence: CASSPGGAGNTEAFF. CDR3 nucleotides: TGTGCCAGCAGCCCAGGGGGCGCGGGGAACACTGAAGCTTTCTTT.

The CDR3 sequence: CASSEAGQRNSPLHF. The DNA for the CDR3 is TGTGCCAGCAGTGAAGCGGGGCAACGTAATTCACCCCTCCACTTT. The genes are TRBV6-1 and TRBJ1-6; a weak D match, TRBD1 (5 bases). The CDR3 contains 15 residues. V gave up 0 bases and J gave up 6 bases, with 9 bases separating them. Germline CDR1 MNHNS, CDR2 SASEGT.

The chain joins TRBV18 to TRBJ2-5, with a possible D match to TRBD1 (5 bases). The germline V and J ends were trimmed by 1 base and 4 bases, with 7 bases remaining between them. CDR1 KGHSH and CDR2 LQKENI come from the germline V gene. The CDR3 sequence is 13 residues long. CDR3 bases: TGTGCCAGCTCACCACTCAGGGCAGAGACCCAGTACTTC. Translation: CASSPLRAETQYF.

V is TRBV25-1 and J is TRBJ2-5, with 7 bases matching TRBD1. Trimming took 4 bases from V and 5 from J; bases not matched to a gene: 10. The V gene's germline CDR1 is MGHDK and CDR2 SYGVNS. The CDR3 has 15 amino acids. CDR3 amino acids: CASSANRGERETQYF. The CDR3, as DNA: TGTGCCAGCAGTGCCAACAGGGGTGAAAGGGAGACCCAGTACTTC.

This chain links TRBV6-4 with TRBJ2-2; possibly TRBD2 for D (6 bases). The V end was cut by 7 bases, the J end by 4 bases, with 13 bases between. Germline V gene data show CDR1 as MRHNA and CDR2 as SNTAGT. The CDR3 is made up of 14 amino acids. The CDR3 protein is CASMREAGTGELFF. The CDR3 DNA is TGTGCCAGCATGAGGGAGGCGGGCACCGGGGAGCTGTTTTTT.

The rearrangement uses TRBV6-6 and TRBJ2-3; a possible D gene is TRBD2 (5 bases). The CDR3 extends over 14 amino acids. The germline V and J ends were trimmed by 5 bases and 1 base, with 10 bases remaining between them. Germline V gives CDR1 MNHNY, CDR2 SVGAGI (reference sequence). The CDR3 sequence: CASSPEGGTDTQYF. The DNA for the CDR3 is TGTGCCAGCAGTCCCGAGGGTGGCACAGATACGCAGTATTTT.

The genes are TRBV11-3 and TRBJ2-7, with 9 bases matching TRBD1. The CDR3 has 14 residues. The V gene's germline CDR1 is SGHNT and CDR2 YENEEA. J lost 3 bases, V lost 5 bases, and 5 bases had no gene match. CDR3 bases: TGTGCCAGCAGCCCTGGGACAGGGTTCTACGAGCAGTACTTC. Protein: CASSPGTGFYEQYF.

J is TRBJ2-1 and V is TRBV2; 9 bases fit TRBD2. V lost 2 bases to trimming and J lost 4 bases; unmatched junction nucleotides: 6. The CDR3 consists of 16 residues. Germline V gene data show CDR1 as SNHLY and CDR2 as FYNNEI. The CDR3 protein is CASSERQREVYNEQFF. The CDR3 DNA sequence: TGTGCCAGCAGTGAACGCCAGCGGGAGGTTTACAATGAGCAGTTCTTC.

The chain is built from TRBV10-3 and TRBJ2-5; either TRBD1 or TRBD2 may supply D (6 bases each). The CDR3 has 14 residues. V was clipped by 4 bases and J by 5 bases, with 14 bases between them. Germline values: CDR1 ENHRY, CDR2 SYGVKD. In nucleotides, the CDR3 is TGTGCCATCAGTGCCCCCGGGGGCTGGGAGACCCAGTACTTC. Its translation: CAISAPGGWETQYF.

This clone was counted a single time. The rearrangement links TRBV14 to TRBJ2-2; D might be TRBD1 (6 bases). The V end was cut by 2 bases, the J end by 7 bases, with 14 bases between. Germline V gene sequence: CDR1 SGHDN, CDR2 FVKESK. The CDR3 spans 15 residues. CDR3 residues: CASSQLDRSFGELFF. The DNA for the CDR3 is TGTGCCAGCAGCCAACTTGACAGGTCCTTCGGGGAGCTGTTTTTT.

This clone has a single count. The J gene is TRBJ1-2, the V gene TRBV9, with D unresolved. Trimming pared 0 bases from V and 5 bases from J, leaving 20 bases between. Germline V gene lookup returns CDR1 SGDLS and CDR2 YYNGEE. The CDR3 length is 17 residues. CDR3 sequence (DNA): TGTGCCAGCAGCGTAGATAGCGGCTCCCAGCGATTTTATGGCTACACCTTC. It is translated as CASSVDSGSQRFYGYTF. The whole variable domain, remainder taken from reference TRBV9 and TRBJ1-2, is DSGVTQTPKHLITATGQRVTLRCSPRSGDLSVYWYQQSLDQGLQFLIQYYNGEERAKGNILERFSAQQFPDLHSELNLSSLELGDSALYFCASSVDSGSQRFYGYTFGSGTRLTVV.

The chain recombines TRBV7-2 with TRBJ2-7, with D uncertain. The CDR3 has 14 residues. Germline V gene lookup returns CDR1 SGHTA and CDR2 FQGNSA. The ends were cut back, 3 bases at V and 5 bases at J, with 14 bases in the middle. In DNA, the CDR3 is TGTGCCAGCAGCTTCGACGTAGTCGGCGACGAGCAGTACTTC. As protein: CASSFDVVGDEQYF.

V is TRBV7-2 and J is TRBJ1-1; D is possibly TRBD1 (6 bases). Germline values: CDR1 SGHTA, CDR2 FQGNSA. The CDR3 has 13 amino acids. Trimming cost V 1 base and J 10 bases, with 13 bases left between them. The CDR3 protein is CASSLEGGRRAFF. As DNA, the CDR3 is TGTGCCAGCAGCTTAGAAGGGGGTAGACGAGCTTTCTTT.

The CDR3 sequence: CASSLNRGNTIYF. Here the CDR3 DNA reads TGTGCCAGCAGCTTGAACAGGGGAAACACCATATATTTT. The rearrangement joins TRBV5-6 to TRBJ1-3; D is possibly TRBD1 (5 bases). CDR1 is SGHDT and CDR2 is YYEEEE in the germline V gene. The CDR3 runs 13 residues. V was clipped by 1 base and J by 4 bases, with 6 bases between them.

This chain links TRBV10-3 with TRBJ2-7; possibly TRBD1 or TRBD2 for D (5 bases each). Trimming stripped 0 bases from V and 0 bases from J, with 9 bases between. The CDR3 is 15 residues long. The germline V gene encodes CDR1 ENHRY and CDR2 SYGVKD. In nucleotides, the CDR3 is TGTGCCATCAGTGAGTCGGGGGAGAGCTCCTACGAGCAGTACTTC. Translating gives CAISESGESSYEQYF.

In DNA form, the CDR3 reads TGTGCCAGCAGCCTTGACAGGGAAACTGAAGCTTTCTTT. This gives the protein CASSLDRETEAFF. This chain links TRBV9 with TRBJ1-1, with 7 nucleotides matching TRBD1. Trimming took 4 bases from V and 5 from J; bases not matched to a gene: 5. CDR1 is SGDLS, CDR2 YYNGEE, per germline. The CDR3 is 13 residues long.

This clone was seen more than once but under ten times. The chain has TRBV30 and TRBJ1-1; the D gene is possibly TRBD1 (5 bases). This CDR3 spans 15 amino acids. Germline V gives CDR1 GTSNPN, CDR2 SVGIG (reference sequence). V was pared by 0 bases and J by 1 base, with 12 bases between. This CDR3 is CAWSVLTRANTEAFF. The CDR3, as DNA: TGTGCCTGGAGTGTACTGACCAGGGCGAACACTGAAGCTTTCTTT. Together with reference TRBV30 and TRBJ1-1, the CDR3 gives the full variable domain: SQTIHQWPATLVQPVGSPLSLECTVEGTSNPNLYWYRQAAGRGLQLLFYSVGIGQISSEVPQNLSASRPQDRQFILSSKKLLLSDSGFYLCAWSVLTRANTEAFFGQGTRLTVV.

The chain is built from TRBV7-9 and TRBJ1-1, with D tentatively TRBD1 (5 bases). V lost 3 bases and J lost 11, with 13 bases in between. Germline CDR1 SEHNR, CDR2 FQNEAQ (reference sequence). The CDR3 runs 12 residues. CDR3: CASSFQGGEAFF. As DNA, the CDR3 is TGTGCCAGCAGCTTCCAGGGAGGGGAGGCTTTCTTT.

This clone has only one observation. The DNA for the CDR3 is TGTGCCAGCAGATCACAGGGAACTGGGGCCAACGTCCTGACTTTC. It is translated as CASRSQGTGANVLTF. This chain joins TRBV6-5 and TRBJ2-6, with a tentative D call TRBD1 (6 bases). This CDR3 is 15 amino acids long. Trimming took 6 bases from V and 2 from J, leaving 11 bases between them. CDR1 and CDR2 (germline): MNHEY, SVGAGI.

Here the CDR3 reads CASSAGLAGYYNEQFF. The CDR3 nucleotides read TGTGCCAGCAGCGCGGGACTAGCGGGCTACTACAATGAGCAGTTCTTC. The chain is built from TRBV5-4 and TRBJ2-1; 12 bases match TRBD2. The CDR3 consists of 16 residues. The junction had 5 bases not matched to a gene; V was cut back by 4 bases and J by 3 bases. Germline CDR1 reads SGHNT; CDR2 reads YYREEE (reference sequence).

The V call is TRBV10-3, the J call TRBJ2-1; TRBD1 matches 11 bases. Germline V gene sequence: CDR1 ENHRY, CDR2 SYGVKD. The CDR3 loop spans 14 amino acids. Trimming at V came to 10 bases and at J to 8 bases, leaving 10 bases not matched to a gene. The CDR3 reads CASKGDRGKDEQFF. The DNA of the CDR3 is TGTGCCAGCAAAGGGGACAGGGGGAAGGATGAGCAGTTCTTC.

This clone was found once. The rearrangement uses TRBV5-6 and TRBJ1-2, with 10 bases fitting TRBD1. This CDR3 spans 14 amino acids. Trimming at V came to 1 base and at J to 6 bases, leaving 3 bases not matched to a gene. Germline loops: CDR1 SGHDT, CDR2 YYEEEE. This CDR3 is CASSLIDRGHGYTF. CDR3 in DNA: TGTGCCAGCAGCTTGATCGACAGGGGGCATGGCTACACCTTC.

The chain links TRBV4-3 to TRBJ2-6, with D hard to call. V was cut by 0 bases and J by 4 bases, with 10 bases left in between. The germline gives CDR1 LGHNA, CDR2 YSLEER. The CDR3 has 16 residues. CDR3 coding DNA: TGCGCCAGCAGCCAAGATAGGTTGTCCGGGGCCAACGTCCTGACTTTC. Protein: CASSQDRLSGANVLTF.

The chain is built from TRBV7-2 and TRBJ1-5, with 7 bases matching TRBD1. The ends lost 4 bases at V and 2 bases at J; junction bases unmatched: 14. This CDR3 is 18 amino acids long. CDR1 SGHTA and CDR2 FQGNSA come from the germline V gene. In DNA form, the CDR3 reads TGTGCCAGCAGCTCCCCAGGGGGGATAACCGGTGGCAATCAGCCCCAGCATTTT. Its protein is CASSSPGGITGGNQPQHF. Combining the CDR3 with reference TRBV7-2 and TRBJ1-5 gives the whole variable domain GAGVSQSPSNKVTEKGKDVELRCDPISGHTALYWYRQSLGQGLEFLIYFQGNSAPDKSGLPSDRFSAERTGGSVSTLTIQRTQQEDSAVYLCASSSPGGITGGNQPQHFGDGTRLSIL.

The chain carries TRBV7-2 and TRBJ2-7; the D is unclear. The CDR3 consists of 12 residues. Germline-derived CDR1 and CDR2 are SGHTA and FQGNSA. Trimming pared 5 bases from V and 5 bases from J, leaving 10 bases between. This CDR3 is CASSLVIHEQYF. The CDR3 bases are TGTGCCAGCAGCCTCGTAATCCACGAGCAGTACTTC. The variable domain in full, with the rest retrieved from reference TRBV7-2 and TRBJ2-7, is GAGVSQSPSNKVTEKGKDVELRCDPISGHTALYWYRQSLGQGLEFLIYFQGNSAPDKSGLPSDRFSAERTGGSVSTLTIQRTQQEDSAVYLCASSLVIHEQYFGPGTRLTVT.

This clone showed up just once. The CDR3 DNA is TGTGCCAGCAGCGCCCAGGGAGGCACTGAAGCTTTCTTT. Translated: CASSAQGGTEAFF. This rearrangement joins TRBV9 to TRBJ1-1; D may be TRBD1 (5 bases). CDR1 is SGDLS, CDR2 YYNGEE, per germline. With 3 bases removed from V and 4 bases from J, the gap between germline ends came to 10 bases. The CDR3 has 13 residues.